These 21 T cell receptor beta chains came from one sample sequenced in a study of blood T cell repertoires in COVID-19. The data were produced by immunoSEQ multiplex PCR, yet TCRdb's version contains in-frame clones alone and is incomplete. The top ten hold 1.2% of the sample, which has 150,000 to 200,000 clones, roughly 84% seen once. Sequenced material: PBMCs or T cells enriched from blood (not recorded which). These receptors all stem from a human donor with acute COVID-19. The donor label of this sample is uncertain.

V usage is TRBV29-1 and J usage is TRBJ2-7; D remains unclear. V lost 3 bases to trimming and J lost 1 base, with 7 bases between them. The length of the CDR3 is 12 residues. CDR1 is SQVTM and CDR2 is ANQGSEA in the germline V gene. CDR3 loop: CSVEGRSYEQYF. CDR3 DNA: TGCAGCGTTGAGGGCAGGTCCTACGAGCAGTACTTC.

V is TRBV7-2 and J is TRBJ2-3; 12 bases map to TRBD2. V gave up 4 bases and J gave up 1 base; unmatched junction bases: 12. This CDR3 is 19 amino acids long. CDR1 and CDR2 (germline): SGHTA, FQGNSA. Here the CDR3 DNA reads TGTGCCAGCAGCTCGGGACTAGCGGGCCATCGGCCAGGCACAGATACGCAGTATTTT. Translating gives CASSSGLAGHRPGTDTQYF.

This chain joins TRBV7-9 and TRBJ1-2, with 9 bases lining up with TRBD1. Germline CDR1 is SEHNR and CDR2 is FQNEAQ (reference sequence). Germline trimming cut 10 bases from V and 6 bases from J; bases unmatched to any gene: 6. The length of the CDR3 is 12 residues. The CDR3 loop is CAILDRGDGYTF. DNA of the CDR3: TGTGCCATTCTGGACAGGGGAGATGGCTACACCTTC. The full variable domain, with the rest looked up from reference TRBV7-9 and TRBJ1-2, is DTGVSQNPRHKITKRGQNVTFRCDPISEHNRLYWYRQTLGQGPEFLTYFQNEAQLEKSRLLSDRFSAERPKGSFSTLEIQRTEQGDSAMYLCAILDRGDGYTFGSGTRLTVV.

The chain has TRBV19 and TRBJ1-4; D possibly corresponds to TRBD1 (5 bases). The V gene lost 3 bases and the J gene lost 7 bases, with 9 bases spanning the gap. This CDR3 has 13 residues. Per the germline V gene, CDR1 is LNHDA and CDR2 is SQIVND (reference sequence). The CDR3 DNA sequence: TGTGCCAGTAGTATGTGGAGGGGTGAAAAACTGTTTTTT. This codes for CASSMWRGEKLFF.

The CDR3 region is CASSPTTGSGTEAFF. The CDR3 region has the DNA TGTGCCAGCAGCCCTACTACAGGGTCGGGCACTGAAGCTTTCTTT. The J gene is TRBJ1-1, the V gene TRBV5-4; the D gene is possibly TRBD1 (6 bases). Germline V gene data show CDR1 as SGHNT and CDR2 as YYREEE (reference sequence). The CDR3 extends over 15 amino acids. The ends were cut back, 4 bases at V and 4 bases at J, with 17 bases in the middle.

This clone turned up a few times. The chain combines TRBV12-3 or TRBV12-4 with TRBJ2-7; D possibly corresponds to TRBD1 (5 bases). Trimming removed 1 base at V and 3 bases at J, with 7 bases between. This CDR3 is built from 13 residues. This chain's CDR3 is CASSLGGLYEQYF. The CDR3 DNA reads as TGTGCCAGCAGTTTAGGGGGCCTCTACGAGCAGTACTTC.

DNA of the CDR3: TGTGCCATGGGCCTCGGGGGTTACACAGATACGCAGTATTTT. It is translated as CAMGLGGYTDTQYF. V is TRBV10-3 and J is TRBJ2-3; D is possibly TRBD2 (6 bases). Deletions cut 9 bases from V and 2 bases from J, with 15 bases between. CDR3 size: 14 residues. Germline V gene data show CDR1 as ENHRY and CDR2 as SYGVKD.

Only one count was recorded for this clone. The chain couples TRBV7-2 to TRBJ1-2; a weak D match, TRBD1 (5 bases). The CDR3 has 13 amino acids. From germline, CDR1 is SGHTA and CDR2 FQGNSA. The V end lost 5 bases, the J end lost 4 bases, and 11 bases lay between the germline ends. Written as DNA, the CDR3 is TGTGCCAGCAGCCCCAGGGAGGCCTATGGCTACACCTTC. Its protein product is CASSPREAYGYTF.

V is TRBV4-3 and J is TRBJ2-5; TRBD2 aligns across 7 bases. This CDR3 has 17 residues. CDR1 and CDR2 from the germline V gene are LGHNA and YSLEER. The V segment lost 0 bases and the J segment 8 bases; nucleotides outside the gene matches: 15. CDR3: CASSQDRGGGPKRTQYF. The CDR3 coding sequence is TGCGCCAGCAGCCAAGATCGTGGCGGGGGACCCAAGAGAACCCAGTACTTC.

The V call is TRBV7-2, the J call TRBJ1-1; no reliable D call. V was cut by 3 bases and J by 4 bases, with 9 bases left in between. Germline V gene lookup returns CDR1 SGHTA and CDR2 FQGNSA. The CDR3 runs 13 residues. The CDR3 nucleotides are TGTGCCAGCAGCTTCGAGGGTTTCACTGAAGCTTTCTTT. Encoded protein: CASSFEGFTEAFF.

V is TRBV6-5 and J is TRBJ2-3; 7 bases agree with TRBD1. The germline V gene has CDR1 MNHEY and CDR2 SVGAGI. Unmatched junction bases numbered 3, after V lost 6 bases and J lost 6 bases. CDR3 size: 12 residues. CDR3 loop: CASRPDRDTQYF. The CDR3 DNA reads as TGTGCCAGCAGACCGGACAGGGATACGCAGTATTTT.

Of note for this clone: Other nucleotide sequences in the sample specify the same CDR3. V is TRBV30 and J is TRBJ2-1, with 8 bases that match TRBD2. The CDR3 consists of 14 residues. The junction had 3 bases not matched to a gene; V was cut back by 2 bases and J by 3 bases. Germline V gives CDR1 GTSNPN, CDR2 SVGIG (reference sequence). The DNA of the CDR3 is TGTGCCTGGAGTTTAGGGACTAGCTACAATGAGCAGTTCTTC. Amino acids: CAWSLGTSYNEQFF.

V gene TRBV7-9 combines with J gene TRBJ2-7, with 11 bases fitting TRBD1. Germline lookup yields CDR1 SEHNR and CDR2 FQNEAQ (reference sequence). This CDR3 has 15 amino acids. Losses at the gene ends were 1 base for V and 5 bases for J; bases not matched to a gene: 4. CDR3 sequence reads: CASSLVGQGANEQYF. The CDR3 DNA sequence: TGTGCCAGCAGCTTAGTAGGACAGGGGGCAAACGAGCAGTACTTC.

Details on this clone: The junction differs from germline at one of its ends, possibly a read error. V is TRBV6-1 and J is TRBJ1-6, with D maybe TRBD1 (6 bases). The CDR3 is made up of 17 amino acids. The germline V gene encodes CDR1 MNHNS and CDR2 SASEGT. Written as DNA, the CDR3 is TGTGCCAGCAGTGAAGATGAATGGGGACAAAATAACTCACCCCTCCACTTT. Translated, it gives CASSEDEWGQNNSPLHF.

This clone has a handful of counts. The CDR3 sequence: CAWTPGQGAHGYTF. The DNA for the CDR3 is TGTGCCTGGACCCCGGGGCAGGGGGCGCATGGCTACACCTTC. The J gene is TRBJ1-2, the V gene TRBV30, with 8 bases matching TRBD1. The CDR3 is 14 amino acids. Trimming took 4 bases from V and 6 from J; bases not matched to a gene: 10. The germline gives CDR1 GTSNPN, CDR2 SVGIG (reference sequence). The entire variable domain, with the rest obtained from reference TRBV30 and TRBJ1-2, is as follows: SQTIHQWPATLVQPVGSPLSLECTVEGTSNPNLYWYRQAAGRGLQLLFYSVGIGQISSEVPQNLSASRPQDRQFILSSKKLLLSDSGFYLCAWTPGQGAHGYTFGSGTRLTVV.

The rearrangement joins TRBV5-6 to TRBJ1-1; D is perhaps TRBD1 (5 bases). The CDR3 extends over 13 amino acids. Trimming removed 0 bases from V and 7 bases from J, with 10 bases in between. Germline CDR1 is SGHDT and CDR2 is YYEEEE. CDR3 nucleotide sequence: TGTGCCAGCAGCTTGGCGGGGGTTTTTGAAGCTTTCTTT. Protein: CASSLAGVFEAFF.

The V call is TRBV29-1, the J call TRBJ2-3; 8 bases match TRBD1. In germline, CDR1 is SQVTM, CDR2 ANQGSEA. The CDR3 totals 12 residues. V lost 7 bases to trimming and J lost 5 bases; unmatched junction nucleotides: 5. The chain's CDR3 is CSAQGARDTQYF. The CDR3 nucleotides are TGCAGCGCCCAGGGGGCGCGAGATACGCAGTATTTT.

The gene calls are TRBV5-8 and TRBJ2-2, with D tentatively TRBD2 (6 bases). Trimming shortened V by 1 base and J by 10 bases, and 20 bases separated the two germline ends. Germline CDR1 SGHTS, CDR2 YDEGEE. CDR3 size: 16 residues. Here the CDR3 DNA reads TGTGCCAGCAGCTTGATTTTTTGGGACTCTGGGGAGGAGCTGTTTTTT. Its protein product is CASSLIFWDSGEELFF. Supplemented by reference TRBV5-8 and TRBJ2-2, the full variable domain reads EAGVTQSPTHLIKTRGQQATLRCSPISGHTSVYWYQQALGLGLQFLLWYDEGEERNRGNFPPRFSGRQFPNYSSELNVNALELEDSALYLCASSLIFWDSGEELFFGEGSRLTVL.

The rearrangement joins TRBV9 to TRBJ2-7; the D gene is possibly TRBD2 (5 bases). Trimming took 0 bases from V and 2 from J, leaving 12 bases between them. Germline V gene lookup returns CDR1 SGDLS and CDR2 YYNGEE. CDR3 size: 15 residues. Written as DNA, the CDR3 is TGTGCCAGCAGCGTAGGGCAAGGGAGCACCTACGAGCAGTACTTC. Translation: CASSVGQGSTYEQYF.

The chain couples TRBV7-2 to TRBJ1-1, with 9 bases lining up with TRBD1. Germline loops: CDR1 SGHTA, CDR2 FQGNSA. The CDR3 has 13 residues. J was trimmed by 7 bases and V by 4 bases; bases with no gene match: 4. The CDR3 protein is CASSSNRGLEAFF. CDR3 sequence (DNA): TGTGCCAGCAGCTCCAACAGGGGGCTTGAAGCTTTCTTT.

In its sample, this clone was seen once. The V and J genes are TRBV5-6 and TRBJ2-5; unclear D gene. The CDR3 sequence is 14 residues long. Germline lookup yields CDR1 SGHDT and CDR2 YYEEEE. V was cut by 0 bases and J by 5 bases, with 11 bases left in between. Here the CDR3 DNA reads TGTGCCAGCAGCTTGGCTGGCAGTCAGGAGACCCAGTACTTC. Translating it yields CASSLAGSQETQYF.